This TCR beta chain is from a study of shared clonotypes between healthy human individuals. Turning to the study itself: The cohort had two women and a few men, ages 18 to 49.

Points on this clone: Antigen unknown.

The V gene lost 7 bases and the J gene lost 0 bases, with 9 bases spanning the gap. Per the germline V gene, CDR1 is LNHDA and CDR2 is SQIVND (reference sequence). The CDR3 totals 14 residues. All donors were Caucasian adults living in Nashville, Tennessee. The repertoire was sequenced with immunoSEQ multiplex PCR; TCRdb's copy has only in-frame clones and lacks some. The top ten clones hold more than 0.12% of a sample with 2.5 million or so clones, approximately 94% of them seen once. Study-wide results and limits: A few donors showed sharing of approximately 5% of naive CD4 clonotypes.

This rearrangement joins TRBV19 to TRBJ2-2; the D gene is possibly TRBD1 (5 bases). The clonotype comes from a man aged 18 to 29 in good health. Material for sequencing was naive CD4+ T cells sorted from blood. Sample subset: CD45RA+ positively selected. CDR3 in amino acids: CASMQGANTGELFF. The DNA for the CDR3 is TGTGCCAGTATGCAGGGCGCGAACACCGGGGAGCTGTTTTTT. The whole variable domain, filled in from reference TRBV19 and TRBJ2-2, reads DGGITQSPKYLFRKEGQNVTLSCEQNLNHDAMYWYRQDPGQGLRLIYYSQIVNDFQKGDIAEGYSVSREKKESFPLTVTSAQKNPTAFYLCASMQGANTGELFFGEGSRLTVL.